This entry is about one TCR beta chain. This receptor's antigen is unknown. Nothing much larger sits one base from this clone, and base qualities are not available. Libraries were prepared through the immunoSEQ multiplex PCR assay. DNA was isolated with Qiagen DNeasy or QIAamp micro DNA kits and TCRB sequenced with the Adaptive Biotechnology human TCRB sequencing kit. TCRB libraries were sequenced on an Illumina MiSeq. As for how the authors treated the data: TCRB sequence data were analyzed using the kit provider's software, and tumor enrichment of clonotype templates was assessed with Fisher's exact test. TCRdb stores this immuneACCESS table with in-frame sequences only. Part of the clones is absent; in the studies checked, under half of the shortfall reflects unresolved V genes, and no reason is known for the rest. That table furnishes V, J and clone size, whereas the DNA furnished D and trimming. The sample profile shows about 10,000 clones; over 60% of them were found once. Clones ranked in the top ten supply just over 15% of the sample.

The data were obtained in a study of CD4 T cells in lung cancer (dated by TCRdb to the late 2010s). About the study as a whole: The study screened blood T cells of NSCLC patients for responses to candidate mutation-encoded neoepitopes and isolated neoantigen-specific CD4+ T-cell clones and TCRs. A few patients undergoing curative-intent resections for stage I-III non-small cell lung cancer provided the tumor and non-adjacent lung tissue. Before blood donation, treatments including platinum chemotherapy had been received by the patients, and nivolumab or pembrolizumab had been received by some of the patients. The patients who underwent resection had lung adenocarcinoma or squamous cell carcinoma, were aged 60 to 69 when blood was donated, and were mostly former smokers. The frequency of neoantigen-specific clonotypes in tumor resections, non-adjacent lung and cultured T-cell products was followed using TCRB deep sequencing. What the research found in general, with its limitations: Some blood-derived responses might be explained by in vitro priming of naive T cells or cross-reactivity rather than by memory responses to the cancer.

Non-adjacent lung tissue was collected from the same resection as far from the malignant lesion as possible, at a distance of at least 3 cm. V is cut by 3 bases and J by 5 bases, and the space between the germline ends is 11 bases. The germline V gene yields SGHTA for CDR1 and FQGTGA for CDR2. From the cysteine up to the phenylalanine, the CDR3 has a length of 13 residues. Of all the DNA, just the CDR3 is kept, 39 bases in frame from base 1. Sequenced material: normal lung tissue taken away from the tumor. This sequence was found in a man aged 55 to 70 with non-small cell lung cancer. This chain is built from TRBV7-3 and TRBJ2-7; a tentative D call is TRBD2 (6 bases match). The CDR3 here reads CASSFAREDEQYF. The sequence in DNA is TGTGCCAGCAGCTTTGCCAGGGAGGACGAGCAGTACTTC. Reference TRBV7-3 and TRBJ2-7 genes cover what lies past the CDR3, so the full variable domain is GAGVSQTPSNKVTEKGKYVELRCDPISGHTALYWYRQSLGQGPEFLIYFQGTGAADDSGLPNDRFFAVRPEGSVSTLKIQRTERGDSAVYLCASSFAREDEQYFGPGTRLTVT.